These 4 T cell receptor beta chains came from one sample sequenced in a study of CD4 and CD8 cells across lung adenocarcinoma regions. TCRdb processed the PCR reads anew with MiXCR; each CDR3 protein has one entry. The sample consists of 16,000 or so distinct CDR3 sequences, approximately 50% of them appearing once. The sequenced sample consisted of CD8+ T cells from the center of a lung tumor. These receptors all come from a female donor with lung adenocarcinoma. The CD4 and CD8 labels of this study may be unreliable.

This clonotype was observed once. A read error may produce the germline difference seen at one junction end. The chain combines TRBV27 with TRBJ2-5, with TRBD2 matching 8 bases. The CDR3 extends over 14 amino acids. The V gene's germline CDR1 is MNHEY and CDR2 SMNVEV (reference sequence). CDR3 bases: TGTGCGGGCAGCGGGGGCGGGTACACAGATACCCAGTATTTC. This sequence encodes CAGSGGGYTDTQYF.

The CDR3 sequence: CSVEAGQSAEAFF. In DNA form, the CDR3 reads TGCAGCGTTGAAGCTGGCCAGAGTGCTGAAGCTTTCTTT. The chain uses TRBV29-1 and TRBJ1-1; D is undetermined. Germline assignment: CDR1 SQVTM and CDR2 ANQGSEA. Trimming took 1 base from V and 6 from J, leaving 12 bases between them. The CDR3 consists of 13 residues.

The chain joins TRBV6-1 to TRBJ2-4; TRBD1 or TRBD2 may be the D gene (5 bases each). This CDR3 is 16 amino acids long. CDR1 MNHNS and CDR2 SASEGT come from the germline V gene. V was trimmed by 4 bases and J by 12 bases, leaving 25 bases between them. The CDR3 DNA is TGTGCCAGCAGTGCTACGGGGCTGCGAGCCACAAATACTCAGTACTTC. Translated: CASSATGLRATNTQYF.

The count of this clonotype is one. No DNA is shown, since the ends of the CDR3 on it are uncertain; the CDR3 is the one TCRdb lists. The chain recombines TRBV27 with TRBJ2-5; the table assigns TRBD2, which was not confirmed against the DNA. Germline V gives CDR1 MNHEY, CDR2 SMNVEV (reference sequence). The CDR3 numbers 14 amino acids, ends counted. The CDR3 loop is CASSFQSAAREQYF.